Below are 24 T cell receptor beta chains sequenced from a single sample in a study of T cell repertoires in cytomegalovirus infection. TCRdb analysed the reads with MiXCR anew, one entry per CDR3 protein. The sample holds approximately 700,000 distinct CDR3 sequences; under 40% are singletons and the top ten take around 3%. Material: PBMCs. The receptors were gathered from a human donor in good health (CMV status not recorded). Some clones in this sample may be carry-over from other donors' samples.

The chain is built from TRBV10-3 and TRBJ2-6; D call uncertain. The V end lost 3 bases, the J end lost 1 base, and 1 base lay between the germline ends. CDR3 size: 13 residues. Per the germline V gene, CDR1 is ENHRY and CDR2 is SYGVKD. The CDR3 region has the DNA TGTGCCATCAGTGATTCTGGGGCCAACGTCCTGACTTTC. Translating it yields CAISDSGANVLTF.

The CDR3 reads CSAKGSSGRTVYEQYF. For the CDR3, the DNA is TGCAGTGCTAAGGGTTCTAGCGGGAGAACGGTCTACGAGCAGTACTTC. The chain combines TRBV20-1 with TRBJ2-7; 10 bases fit TRBD2. CDR1 is DFQATT, CDR2 SNEGSKA, per germline (reference sequence). Trimming removed 4 bases from V and 3 bases from J; junction bases left unmatched: 12. This CDR3 is built from 16 residues.

The chain combines TRBV7-8 with TRBJ2-7; 11 bases match TRBD1. V lost 5 bases to trimming and J lost 3 bases; unmatched junction nucleotides: 12. The CDR3 spans 17 residues. Germline loops: CDR1 SGHVS, CDR2 FQNEAQ. CDR3 amino acids: CASSVERTGGELYEQYF. CDR3 in DNA: TGTGCCAGCAGCGTAGAGAGGACAGGGGGCGAACTCTACGAGCAGTACTTC.

J is TRBJ2-7 and V is TRBV20-1, with 9 bases aligning to TRBD1. This CDR3 is 13 amino acids long. V shed 2 bases, J shed 5 bases, and the junction held 4 bases outside the gene matches. Germline loops: CDR1 DFQATT, CDR2 SNEGSKA (reference sequence). The CDR3 reads CSARRDRADEQYF. CDR3 in DNA: TGCAGTGCTAGACGGGACAGGGCCGACGAGCAGTACTTC.

As concerns this clonotype: A read error may be the cause here, since a much bigger clone is one base away. This chain uses TRBV28 with TRBJ1-2, with 8 nucleotides matching TRBD1. Germline CDR1 MDHEN, CDR2 SYDVKM. The CDR3 runs to 14 residues. V shed 6 bases, J shed 4 bases, and the junction held 7 bases outside the gene matches. CDR3 residues: CASRDEDRVYGYTF. The CDR3 nucleotides are TGTGCCAGCAGGGATGAGGACAGGGTCTATGGCTACACCTTC.

This clonotype was counted only a few times. The gene calls are TRBV6-6 and TRBJ2-5; either TRBD1 or TRBD2 may supply D (6 bases each). Germline-derived CDR1 and CDR2 are MNHNY and SVGAGI (reference sequence). CDR3 size: 17 residues. The germline V and J ends were trimmed by 6 bases and 1 base, with 21 bases remaining between them. Here the CDR3 DNA reads TGTGCCAGCAGAACAACAGGGAGACTAGGGATCCAAGAGACCCAGTACTTC. The encoded protein is CASRTTGRLGIQETQYF.

This clonotype was seen once. V is TRBV5-5 and J is TRBJ1-2; D uncertain. Per the germline V gene, CDR1 is SGHKS and CDR2 is YYEKEE (reference sequence). The V gene lost 1 base and the J gene lost 2 bases, with 12 bases spanning the gap. The CDR3 length is 15 residues. The CDR3 DNA follows: TGTGCCAGCAGCTTGTCGACGGAGGTGAACTATGGCTACACCTTC. Its protein product is CASSLSTEVNYGYTF.

Comment on this clonotype: Likely a read error: the CDR3 ends without its conserved phenylalanine or tryptophan. The chain uses TRBV7-8 and TRBJ1-4; D unclear. Germline assignment: CDR1 SGHVS and CDR2 FQNEAQ. The CDR3 consists of 14 residues. CDR3: CASILLRRNEKLFC. In DNA form, the CDR3 reads TGTGCCAGCATCTTACTGCGGCGCAATGAAAAACTGTTTTGT.

In its sample, this clonotype was seen a few times. The V and J genes are TRBV19 and TRBJ2-1, with 7 bases lining up with TRBD2. V was pared by 5 bases and J by 2 bases, with 15 bases of the junction left unmatched. Germline V CDR1 and CDR2: LNHDA, SQIVND (reference sequence). There are 18 residues in the CDR3. Here the CDR3 DNA reads TGTGCCAGTAGTCCACATAGACCCCTGGCGGGAGCCTACAATGAGCAGTTCTTC. Translation gives CASSPHRPLAGAYNEQFF.

In this sample, this clonotype turned up many times. The chain carries TRBV7-2 and TRBJ2-3, with D perhaps being TRBD1 or TRBD2 (5 bases each). This CDR3 region has 14 residues. The germline V and J ends were trimmed by 7 bases and 6 bases, with 17 bases remaining between them. The germline V gene encodes CDR1 SGHTA and CDR2 FQGNSA. The CDR3 sequence is CASTPPGAQDTQYF. The CDR3 coding sequence is TGTGCCAGCACCCCCCCCGGGGCGCAGGATACGCAGTATTTT.

With regard to this clonotype: With a much larger clone just one base away, this may be a read error. This rearrangement joins TRBV7-2 to TRBJ2-2; 8 positions agree with TRBD2. The V gene's germline CDR1 is SGHTA and CDR2 FQGNSA. The V gene end was trimmed by 6 bases and the J gene end by 6 bases; junction bases not matched to a gene: 12. The CDR3 runs to 16 residues. CDR3 residues: CASRFPRGLGSGELFF. CDR3 sequence (DNA): TGTGCCAGCAGATTCCCTCGGGGACTAGGGTCCGGGGAGCTGTTTTTT. The variable domain in full, completed from reference TRBV7-2 and TRBJ2-2, reads GAGVSQSPSNKVTEKGKDVELRCDPISGHTALYWYRQSLGQGLEFLIYFQGNSAPDKSGLPSDRFSAERTGGSVSTLTIQRTQQEDSAVYLCASRFPRGLGSGELFFGEGSRLTVL.

This clonotype came up a few times. The chain has TRBV11-1 and TRBJ2-1; D call uncertain. V was clipped by 0 bases and J by 2 bases, with 11 bases between them. Germline CDR1 is SGHAT and CDR2 is FQDESV (reference sequence). The length of the CDR3 is 16 residues. The CDR3 sequence is CASSLANPRAYNEQFF. The CDR3 DNA sequence: TGTGCCAGCAGCTTAGCCAACCCAAGGGCCTACAATGAGCAGTTCTTC.

The J gene is TRBJ2-7, the V gene TRBV10-2; D is unresolved. V was trimmed by 6 bases and J by 3 bases, leaving 12 bases between them. CDR3 length: 13 amino acids. The germline V gene encodes CDR1 WSHSY and CDR2 SAAADI. CDR3 coding DNA: TGCGCCAGCAGAGGCACGACTCTCTACGAGCAGTACTTC. Amino acid sequence: CASRGTTLYEQYF.

The chain couples TRBV7-3 to TRBJ2-3; no reliable D call. The CDR3 length is 13 residues. Germline V gene lookup returns CDR1 SGHTA and CDR2 FQGTGA. Deletions cut 4 bases from V and 5 bases from J, with 10 bases between. The CDR3 loop reads CASSYGRQDTQYF. DNA for the CDR3: TGTGCCAGCAGCTACGGACGGCAAGATACGCAGTATTTT.

The J gene is TRBJ1-6, the V gene TRBV6-1; the match to TRBD1 covers 8 bases. V shed 11 bases, J shed 7 bases, and the junction held 10 bases outside the gene matches. There are 14 residues in the CDR3. Germline V gene data show CDR1 as MNHNS and CDR2 as SASEGT. The CDR3 nucleotides read TGTGCCTGTATCCAGGGGGCGTCGAATTCACCCCTCCACTTT. This encodes CACIQGASNSPLHF.

The rearrangement joins TRBV24-1 to TRBJ1-2; tentative D call: TRBD1 (5 bases). Germline V gene data show CDR1 as KGHDR and CDR2 as SFDVKD. Trimming stripped 5 bases from V and 5 bases from J, with 11 bases between. The CDR3 spans 13 residues. The CDR3 DNA reads TGTGCCACCAGTGGCGGGGGACGGTATGGCTACACCTTC. Protein product: CATSGGGRYGYTF.

In this sample, this clonotype turned up many times. The chain has TRBV6-5 and TRBJ1-1, with D tentatively TRBD1 (5 bases). The germline CDR1 and CDR2 sequences are MNHEY and SVGAGI. The V end was cut by 6 bases, the J end by 1 base, with 9 bases between. The CDR3 runs to 13 residues. The CDR3 region has the DNA TGTGCCAGCAGGTTCACAGGGAACACTGAAGCTTTCTTT. The encoded protein is CASRFTGNTEAFF.

The chain combines TRBV7-2 with TRBJ1-2; TRBD1 is a possible D gene (5 bases). The CDR3 sequence is 14 residues long. V lost 5 bases and J 3 bases, leaving 13 bases between the germline ends. Germline V gene sequence: CDR1 SGHTA, CDR2 FQGNSA. The CDR3 nucleotides read TGTGCCAGCAGCCCAGGACGGGGGTACTATGGCTACACCTTC. It specifies CASSPGRGYYGYTF. Full variable domain (remainder filled in from reference TRBV7-2 and TRBJ1-2): GAGVSQSPSNKVTEKGKDVELRCDPISGHTALYWYRQSLGQGLEFLIYFQGNSAPDKSGLPSDRFSAERTGGSVSTLTIQRTQQEDSAVYLCASSPGRGYYGYTFGSGTRLTVV.

The rearrangement joins TRBV11-2 to TRBJ1-4; D ambiguous. V lost 1 base and J 10 bases, leaving 7 bases between the germline ends. Germline lookup yields CDR1 SGHAT and CDR2 FQNNGV. The CDR3 covers 12 residues. Written as DNA, the CDR3 is TGTGCCAGCAGCTTAGGTGTCGGAAAACTGTTTTTT. Protein product: CASSLGVGKLFF.

This clonotype has ten or more counts. The rearrangement links TRBV20-1 to TRBJ2-3; 12 bases map to TRBD2. This CDR3 region has 17 residues. The junction had 11 bases not matched to a gene; V was cut back by 7 bases and J by 0 bases. The germline CDR1 and CDR2 sequences are DFQATT and SNEGSKA (reference sequence). The CDR3 bases are TGCAGTGGTGGACTAGCGGGAACCCGGGGGAGCACAGATACGCAGTATTTT. Protein product: CSGGLAGTRGSTDTQYF.

The rearrangement joins TRBV7-9 to TRBJ1-1, with D perhaps matching TRBD1 (5 bases). The CDR3 sequence is 15 residues long. Germline V lookup: CDR1 SEHNR, CDR2 FQNEAQ (reference sequence). Trimming took off 5 bases at V and 4 bases at J, with 17 bases between the two ends. The CDR3 DNA sequence: TGTGCCAGCAGCAGAACCGGGATAGGGGTCACTGAAGCTTTCTTT. Protein product: CASSRTGIGVTEAFF.

CDR3 region: CASRRDESSGNTIYF. For the CDR3, the DNA is TGTGCCAGCAGAAGGGACGAGAGCTCTGGAAACACCATATATTTT. The J gene is TRBJ1-3, the V gene TRBV2; tentatively, D is TRBD1 (5 bases). Trimming left V 6 bases short and J 0 bases short, with 12 bases between. The CDR3 has 15 amino acids. Germline V gene lookup returns CDR1 SNHLY and CDR2 FYNNEI.

This sequence joins TRBV29-1 and TRBJ2-1; TRBD1 is a possible D gene (6 bases). CDR1 SQVTM and CDR2 ANQGSEA come from the germline V gene. V lost 5 bases and J 7 bases, leaving 9 bases between the germline ends. This CDR3 comprises 11 residues. The CDR3 spells CSVHTGNEQFF. Written as DNA, the CDR3 is TGCAGCGTTCACACAGGGAATGAGCAGTTCTTC.

The CDR3 region has the DNA TGTGCCAGCAGCTTGGGGACAGTACAAGGAGAGCAGTACTTC. The encoded protein is CASSLGTVQGEQYF. The chain has TRBV11-2 and TRBJ2-7; 7 bases map to TRBD1. The length of the CDR3 is 14 residues. The ends lost 3 bases at V and 7 bases at J; junction bases unmatched: 9. The V gene's germline CDR1 is SGHAT and CDR2 FQNNGV.